These 32 T cell receptor beta chains were sequenced from one sample in a study of blood T cell repertoires in COVID-19 (TCRdb year 2020). Libraries were built with the immunoSEQ multiplex PCR assay. The source is immuneACCESS, and TCRdb retained only in-frame sequences with V and J called. Part of the clones is not carried over; for the studies checked, unresolved V genes explain less than half of this, and the remainder is unexplained. The sample yields tens of thousands of clones; more than 75% were counted once. Clones ranked in the top ten supply 4.5% to 6% of the sample. Sequences were obtained from peripheral blood. The receptors originated from a woman aged 80 or older with active COVID-19.

The sample holds one count of this clone. This chain joins TRBV18 and TRBJ1-1; 9 positions match TRBD1. This CDR3 region has 14 residues. The germline V gene encodes CDR1 KGHSH and CDR2 LQKENI. V was pared by 3 bases and J by 6 bases, with 5 bases of the junction left unmatched. The CDR3 region is CASSPPTGGPEAFF. The CDR3 DNA reads as TGTGCCAGCTCACCTCCGACAGGGGGTCCTGAAGCTTTCTTT.

The chain recombines TRBV5-1 with TRBJ1-6; 7 bases align to TRBD1. The V gene's germline CDR1 is SGHRS and CDR2 YFSETQ. CDR3 length equals 16 residues. V shed 0 bases and J 10 bases; nucleotides not matched to a gene: 10. CDR3 DNA sequence: TGCGCCAGCAGCTTGGCCCCCCAGGGGGTAGACTCACCCCTCCACTTT. This codes for CASSLAPQGVDSPLHF.

The chain joins TRBV4-3 to TRBJ1-2; tentative D call: TRBD1 (5 bases). This CDR3 region has 15 residues. V was clipped by 0 bases and J by 8 bases, with 16 bases between them. Germline CDR1 and CDR2: LGHNA and YSLEER. CDR3 amino acids: CASSQDGGEWEGYTF. CDR3 nucleotide sequence: TGCGCCAGCAGCCAAGATGGGGGGGAGTGGGAAGGCTACACCTTC.

The rearrangement links TRBV4-2 to TRBJ2-4; 9 bases are shared with TRBD1. The CDR3 contains 16 residues. CDR1 and CDR2 (germline): LGHNA, YNFKEQ. J gave up 5 bases and V 1 base, and 6 bases lay outside the gene matches. The CDR3 coding sequence is TGTGCCAGCAGCCAAGCGACAGGGGGTTGGGAAAACATTCAGTACTTC. Translating it yields CASSQATGGWENIQYF.

This rearrangement joins TRBV5-4 to TRBJ2-2, with TRBD2 identical over 9 bases. The CDR3 runs 15 residues. V was pared by 4 bases and J by 4 bases, with 5 bases of the junction left unmatched. In germline, CDR1 is SGHNT, CDR2 YYREEE (reference sequence). In DNA form, the CDR3 reads TGTGCCAGCAGCCCCCTAGCGGGGTCCACCGGGGAGCTGTTTTTT. Its translation is CASSPLAGSTGELFF.

The chain combines TRBV6-1 with TRBJ1-1; 9 bases are a match to TRBD1. There are 20 residues in the CDR3. Germline values: CDR1 MNHNS, CDR2 SASEGT. Unmatched junction bases numbered 17, after V lost 3 bases and J lost 0 bases. DNA of the CDR3: TGTGCCAGCAGTGATTTGCTTTTGGTGGGACAGGGCAACATGAACACTGAAGCTTTCTTT. This sequence encodes CASSDLLLVGQGNMNTEAFF.

The chain employs TRBV28 and TRBJ2-7; no clear D gene. CDR1 MDHEN and CDR2 SYDVKM come from the germline V gene. The CDR3 is made up of 14 amino acids. V lost 2 bases and J lost 2, with 10 bases in between. CDR3: CASSLLFLAYEQYF. Here the CDR3 DNA reads TGTGCCAGCAGTTTACTGTTCTTAGCCTACGAGCAGTACTTC.

For this clone: The junction departs from germline at one end; a sequencing error may be responsible. Written as DNA, the CDR3 is TGTGCCAGCAGCCTAACCCCCTGGGGGACTAGCGGCCATAACAATGAGCAGTTCTTC. Its translation: CASSLTPWGTSGHNNEQFF. The chain is built from TRBV7-3 and TRBJ2-1, with TRBD2 matching over 11 bases. Germline V gene sequence: CDR1 SGHTA, CDR2 FQGTGA. The CDR3 spans 19 residues. Supplemented by reference TRBV7-3 and TRBJ2-1, the full variable domain reads GAGVSQTPSNKVTEKGKYVELRCDPISGHTALYWYRQSLGQGPEFLIYFQGTGAADDSGLPNDRFFAVRPEGSVSTLKIQRTERGDSAVYLCASSLTPWGTSGHNNEQFFGPGTRLTVL.

This chain uses TRBV18 with TRBJ2-2, with a tentative D call TRBD1 (5 bases). The V end lost 0 bases, the J end lost 5 bases, and 10 bases lay between the germline ends. The CDR3 contains 15 residues. CDR1 and CDR2 (germline): KGHSH, LQKENI. CDR3 sequence reads: CASSPPTAGTGELFF. CDR3 in DNA: TGTGCCAGCTCACCACCGACAGCCGGAACCGGGGAGCTGTTTTTT.

The V gene is TRBV7-8, the J gene TRBJ2-3, with 10 bases matching TRBD2. The CDR3 loop spans 15 amino acids. The junction had 4 bases not matched to a gene; V was cut back by 1 base and J by 6 bases. Germline V gene lookup returns CDR1 SGHVS and CDR2 FQNEAQ. CDR3 sequence (DNA): TGTGCCAGCAGCTTAGGGGCTAGCGGGAGTGATACGCAGTATTTT. Translation gives CASSLGASGSDTQYF.

The chain couples TRBV19 to TRBJ1-2; D is unresolved. CDR3 length equals 13 residues. Trimming pared 4 bases from V and 6 bases from J, leaving 12 bases between. Germline loops: CDR1 LNHDA, CDR2 SQIVND (reference sequence). DNA for the CDR3: TGTGCCAGTAGTACCCTGGGCCCCGATGGCTACACCTTC. As protein: CASSTLGPDGYTF.

This clone was counted once. V gene TRBV19 combines with J gene TRBJ2-4, with D maybe TRBD1 (5 bases). The CDR3 is 16 residues long. Germline CDR1 LNHDA, CDR2 SQIVND (reference sequence). V lost 6 bases and J 1 base, leaving 16 bases between the germline ends. The CDR3 nucleotides read TGTGCCAGTAGAGATAGTAATAGGGGTGCCAAAAACATTCAGTACTTC. Amino acids: CASRDSNRGAKNIQYF. Based on the CDR3 plus reference TRBV19 and TRBJ2-4, the full variable domain is DGGITQSPKYLFRKEGQNVTLSCEQNLNHDAMYWYRQDPGQGLRLIYYSQIVNDFQKGDIAEGYSVSREKKESFPLTVTSAQKNPTAFYLCASRDSNRGAKNIQYFGAGTRLSVL.

The chain links TRBV4-3 to TRBJ1-5; 7 bases align to TRBD1. V lost 2 bases and J lost 0; bases outside the gene matches: 7. CDR3 size: 17 residues. Per the germline V gene, CDR1 is LGHNA and CDR2 is YSLEER. The DNA of the CDR3 is TGCGCCAGCAGCCAACCCCGGGACAGATATAGCAATCAGCCCCAGCATTTT. Its protein product is CASSQPRDRYSNQPQHF.

V and J are TRBV15 and TRBJ2-7; D may be TRBD1 (5 bases). The V end was cut by 0 bases, the J end by 4 bases, with 10 bases between. The CDR3 sequence is 14 residues long. Germline CDR1 LNHNV, CDR2 YYDKDF (reference sequence). In nucleotides, the CDR3 is TGTGCCACCAGCAGAGATTTTAGGGGATACGAGCAGTACTTC. Its translation is CATSRDFRGYEQYF. Together with reference TRBV15 and TRBJ2-7, the CDR3 gives the full variable domain: DAMVIQNPRYQVTQFGKPVTLSCSQTLNHNVMYWYQQKSSQAPKLLFHYYDKDFNNEADTPDNFQSRRPNTSFCFLDIRSPGLGDTAMYLCATSRDFRGYEQYFGPGTRLTVT.

J is TRBJ2-7 and V is TRBV15, with D tentatively TRBD1 (5 bases). Trimming removed 0 bases at V and 6 bases at J, with 15 bases between. This CDR3 spans 15 amino acids. CDR1 is LNHNV, CDR2 YYDKDF, per germline (reference sequence). CDR3 coding DNA: TGTGCCACCAGCAGAGATCCGGACCGTAGGGGCGAGCAGTACTTC. Translation gives CATSRDPDRRGEQYF.

V and J are TRBV23-1 and TRBJ2-1; 9 bases are a match to TRBD2. TRBV23-1 is an ORF, with its function uncertain. The V gene end was trimmed by 10 bases and the J gene end by 6 bases; junction bases not matched to a gene: 10. The CDR3 sequence is 14 residues long. CDR3 DNA sequence: TGCGCCATTAAGGGGGCTAGCGGGGCCAATGAGCAGTTCTTC. Its protein is CAIKGASGANEQFF.

The rearrangement uses TRBV2 and TRBJ2-3; 11 bases are shared with TRBD2. The CDR3 length is 14 residues. V lost 4 bases and J lost 9; bases outside the gene matches: 6. Germline loops: CDR1 SNHLY, CDR2 FYNNEI. CDR3 loop: CASSGTSGSLTQYF. The CDR3 DNA is TGTGCCAGCAGTGGCACTAGCGGGAGCTTAACGCAGTATTTT.

This sequence joins TRBV6-6 and TRBJ2-7; TRBD2 matches 9 bases. J gave up 1 base and V 0 bases, and 1 base lay outside the gene matches. CDR3 length: 15 amino acids. Germline CDR1 reads MNHNY; CDR2 reads SVGAGI (reference sequence). CDR3 region: CASSYSLAGSYEQYF. CDR3 bases: TGTGCCAGCAGTTACTCCCTAGCGGGGTCCTACGAGCAGTACTTC.

This clone came up a few times. The chain couples TRBV5-6 to TRBJ2-7, with 8 bases lining up with TRBD1. J gave up 6 bases and V 3 bases, and 2 bases lay outside the gene matches. The CDR3 loop spans 12 amino acids. The V gene's germline CDR1 is SGHDT and CDR2 YYEEEE. The CDR3 loop is CASSSTGVEQYF. In DNA, the CDR3 is TGTGCCAGCAGCTCGACAGGGGTCGAGCAGTACTTC.

The gene calls are TRBV6-1 and TRBJ2-5; D is uncertain. Germline lookup yields CDR1 MNHNS and CDR2 SASEGT. V was clipped by 2 bases and J by 7 bases, with 14 bases between them. The CDR3 length is 14 residues. Here the CDR3 reads CASSEQSGVGTQYF. In DNA, the CDR3 is TGTGCCAGCAGTGAACAATCTGGAGTTGGGACCCAGTACTTC.

The chain links TRBV4-2 to TRBJ2-7; D is perhaps TRBD2 (6 bases). V lost 0 bases and J 3 bases, leaving 27 bases between the germline ends. The germline gives CDR1 LGHNA, CDR2 YNFKEQ. This CDR3 has 20 amino acids. The CDR3 DNA sequence: TGTGCCAGCAGCCAAGAGTATAAGGGTGTGGGTGCGGGAACAAACTACGAGCAGTACTTC. Residues: CASSQEYKGVGAGTNYEQYF.

CDR3 sequence: CASSPRDFPLNEQFF. CDR3 DNA sequence: TGTGCCAGCAGCCCGAGGGACTTCCCGCTCAATGAGCAGTTCTTC. The rearrangement links TRBV7-3 to TRBJ2-1; D perhaps matches TRBD2 (6 bases). Germline CDR1 reads SGHTA; CDR2 reads FQGTGA. The CDR3 spans 15 residues. With 5 bases removed from V and 6 bases from J, the gap between germline ends came to 17 bases.

This clone appeared a single time. This chain uses TRBV10-3 with TRBJ2-5; the D gene is possibly TRBD1 (5 bases). Germline lookup yields CDR1 ENHRY and CDR2 SYGVKD. The CDR3 totals 14 residues. Deletions cut 3 bases from V and 1 base from J, with 9 bases between. CDR3 protein: CAISDRQGQETQYF. The DNA for the CDR3 is TGTGCCATCAGTGATCGTCAGGGCCAAGAGACCCAGTACTTC.

V usage is TRBV20-1 and J usage is TRBJ2-3; 10 bases are a match to TRBD2. The CDR3 runs to 14 residues. After removal of 3 bases from V and 4 bases from J, the junction contained 4 bases not matched to a gene. The germline CDR1 and CDR2 sequences are DFQATT and SNEGSKA (reference sequence). The CDR3 loop reads CSASEGTSADTQYF. The CDR3 DNA reads TGCAGTGCTAGTGAAGGGACTAGCGCAGATACGCAGTATTTT.

The chain combines TRBV7-9 with TRBJ1-6; unclear D gene. CDR1 and CDR2 (germline): SEHNR, FQNEAQ (reference sequence). Trimming took 5 bases from V and 9 from J, leaving 8 bases between them. This CDR3 contains 12 residues. CDR3 sequence: CASSQTISPLHF. DNA for the CDR3: TGTGCCAGCAGCCAGACAATTTCACCCCTCCACTTT.

This chain uses TRBV5-6 with TRBJ2-7, with 7 bases aligning to TRBD1. The germline V gene encodes CDR1 SGHDT and CDR2 YYEEEE. V was clipped by 2 bases and J by 5 bases; unmatched bases: 4. The CDR3 consists of 13 residues. CDR3 DNA sequence: TGTGCCAGCAGCTTCACAGGGGTCGACGAGCAGTACTTC. Encoded protein: CASSFTGVDEQYF.

Only a few counts were recorded for this clone. The V gene is TRBV4-2, the J gene TRBJ2-3; TRBD2 agrees at 13 bases. Germline trimming cut 0 bases from V and 2 bases from J; bases unmatched to any gene: 5. Germline V lookup: CDR1 LGHNA, CDR2 YNFKEQ. The CDR3 runs to 18 residues. The CDR3 protein is CASSQDGLAGESTDTQYF. CDR3 bases: TGTGCCAGCAGCCAAGACGGACTAGCGGGAGAATCCACAGATACGCAGTATTTT.

The V call is TRBV7-8, the J call TRBJ1-6, with D possibly being TRBD1 (5 bases). This CDR3 spans 13 amino acids. Germline values: CDR1 SGHVS, CDR2 FQNEAQ. V gave up 1 base and J gave up 9 bases, with 7 bases separating them. The CDR3 loop reads CASSLVQGSPLHF. The CDR3 nucleotides are TGTGCCAGCAGCTTAGTCCAGGGTTCACCCCTCCACTTT.

The rearrangement uses TRBV10-3 and TRBJ1-6; no firm D call. V was cut by 3 bases and J by 9 bases, with 12 bases left in between. Germline lookup yields CDR1 ENHRY and CDR2 SYGVKD. The CDR3 is 14 amino acids. In nucleotides, the CDR3 is TGTGCCATCAGTGATCAAACAGCTATTTCACCCCTCCACTTT. The encoded protein is CAISDQTAISPLHF.

Regarding this clone: Other DNA sequences in the sample encode the same CDR3. The chain recombines TRBV5-1 with TRBJ2-3, with 7 bases that match TRBD2. V lost 0 bases to trimming and J lost 5 bases; unmatched junction nucleotides: 9. The CDR3 has 16 amino acids. The germline V gene has CDR1 SGHRS and CDR2 YFSETQ. CDR3 residues: CASSLGARERGDTQYF. The DNA for the CDR3 is TGCGCCAGCAGCTTGGGAGCGCGGGAGAGGGGAGATACGCAGTATTTT.

V gene TRBV7-3 combines with J gene TRBJ2-1; a possible D gene is TRBD2 (5 bases). The V end lost 1 base, the J end lost 5 bases, and 9 bases lay between the germline ends. Germline lookup yields CDR1 SGHTA and CDR2 FQGTGA. There are 14 residues in the CDR3. For the CDR3, the DNA is TGTGCCAGCAGCTTAATGGCCGGGGACAATGAGCAGTTCTTC. Residues: CASSLMAGDNEQFF.

The V gene is TRBV5-8, the J gene TRBJ2-5, with 11 nucleotides matching TRBD2. Germline values: CDR1 SGHTS, CDR2 YDEGEE. This CDR3 comprises 16 residues. Unmatched junction bases numbered 6, after V lost 1 base and J lost 4 bases. The CDR3 loop reads CASSLPVAGGGETQYF. The CDR3 nucleotides are TGTGCCAGCAGCTTGCCGGTAGCGGGAGGGGGAGAGACCCAGTACTTC.